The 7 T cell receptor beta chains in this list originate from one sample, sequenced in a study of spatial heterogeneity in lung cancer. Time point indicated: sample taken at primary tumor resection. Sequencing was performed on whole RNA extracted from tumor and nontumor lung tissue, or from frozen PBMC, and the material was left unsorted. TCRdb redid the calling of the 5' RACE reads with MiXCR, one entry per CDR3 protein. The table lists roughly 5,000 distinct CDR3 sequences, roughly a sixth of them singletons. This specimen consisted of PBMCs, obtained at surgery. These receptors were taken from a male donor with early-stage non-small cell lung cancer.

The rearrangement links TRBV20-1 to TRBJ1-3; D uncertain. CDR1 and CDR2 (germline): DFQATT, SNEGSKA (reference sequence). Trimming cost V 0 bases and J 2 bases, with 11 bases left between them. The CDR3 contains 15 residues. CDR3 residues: CSARDPLKTGNTIYF. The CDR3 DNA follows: TGCAGTGCTAGAGATCCGTTGAAAACTGGAAACACCATATATTTT.

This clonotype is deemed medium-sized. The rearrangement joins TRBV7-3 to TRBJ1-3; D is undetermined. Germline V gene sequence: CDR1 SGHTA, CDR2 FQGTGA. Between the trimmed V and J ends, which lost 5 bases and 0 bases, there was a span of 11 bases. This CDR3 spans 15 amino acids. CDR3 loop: CASSLGLSSGNTIYF. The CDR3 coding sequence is TGTGCCAGCAGCCTTGGTTTGTCCTCTGGAAACACCATATATTTT.

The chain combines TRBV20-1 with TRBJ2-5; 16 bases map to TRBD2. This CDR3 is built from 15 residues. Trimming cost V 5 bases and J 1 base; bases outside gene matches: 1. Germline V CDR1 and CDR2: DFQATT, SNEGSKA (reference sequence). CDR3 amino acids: CSAGTSGGGQETQYF. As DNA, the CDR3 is TGCAGTGCTGGGACTAGCGGGGGGGGCCAAGAGACCCAGTACTTC.

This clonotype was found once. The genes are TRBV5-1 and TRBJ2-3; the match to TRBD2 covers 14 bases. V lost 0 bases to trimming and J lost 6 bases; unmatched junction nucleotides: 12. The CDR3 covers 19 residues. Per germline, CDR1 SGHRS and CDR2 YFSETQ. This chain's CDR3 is CASSLAGTSGGPAFDTQYF. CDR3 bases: TGCGCCAGCAGCTTGGCCGGGACTAGCGGGGGACCCGCGTTCGATACGCAGTATTTT.

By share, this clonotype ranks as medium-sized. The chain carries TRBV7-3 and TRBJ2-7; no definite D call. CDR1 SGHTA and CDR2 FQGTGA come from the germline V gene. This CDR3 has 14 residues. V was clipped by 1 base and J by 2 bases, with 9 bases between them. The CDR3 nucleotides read TGTGCCAGCAGCTTAATGCCGTTACCCTACGAGCAGTACTTC. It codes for CASSLMPLPYEQYF.

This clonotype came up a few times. In nucleotides, the CDR3 is TGTGCCATCAGTGAGTCGATAAGCAGCTCCTACAATGAGCAGTTCTTC. It is translated as CAISESISSSYNEQFF. The V and J genes are TRBV10-3 and TRBJ2-1; D gene ambiguous. Germline values: CDR1 ENHRY, CDR2 SYGVKD. This CDR3 comprises 16 residues. V was pared by 0 bases and J by 0 bases, with 9 bases between.

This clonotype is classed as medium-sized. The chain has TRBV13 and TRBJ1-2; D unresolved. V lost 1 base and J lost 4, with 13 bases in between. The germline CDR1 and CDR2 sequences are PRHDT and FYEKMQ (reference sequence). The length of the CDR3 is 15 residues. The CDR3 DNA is TGTGCCAGCAGCTTAGAGGATCCAGGTGCCTATGGCTACACCTTC. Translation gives CASSLEDPGAYGYTF.